Presented here are 8 T cell receptor beta chains from one specimen sequenced in a study of beta chain features in type 1 diabetes. These receptors have no known antigen. Sequencing targeted expressed TCRB transcripts, as all isolated RNA had been reverse transcribed. The protocol was immunoSEQ multiplex PCR, while the TCRdb copy is restricted to in-frame clones and leaves out a portion. Altogether roughly 140,000 clones are present, about a tenth being singletons, with the ten largest covering approximately 0.46%. Study-level points and caveats: Shorter TCRB CDR3s, moderately but significantly so, were found in Type 1 diabetes patients in all four CD4+ subsets.

Sequencing was performed on central memory CD4+ T cells from blood. The receptors come from a man aged 25-45 years with type 1 diabetes.

The CDR3 sequence: CASSLAEGTSGRGEQFF. In DNA form, the CDR3 reads TGCGCCAGCAGCCTTGCAGAGGGGACTAGCGGGAGGGGGGAGCAGTTCTTC. The rearrangement joins TRBV4-3 to TRBJ2-1, with 16 nucleotides matching TRBD2. CDR3 length: 17 amino acids. CDR1 and CDR2 (germline): LGHNA, YSLEER. The V and J ends lost 4 bases and 10 bases, in that order; junction bases with no gene match: 10.

The chain couples TRBV29-1 to TRBJ1-2, with D uncertain. CDR1 SQVTM and CDR2 ANQGSEA come from the germline V gene. The CDR3 has 16 residues. Trimming stripped 7 bases from V and 1 base from J, with 22 bases between. The DNA for the CDR3 is TGCAGCGCCCAGCGAGGCAGCGGGAATCTTAACTATGGCTACACCTTC. Its protein product is CSAQRGSGNLNYGYTF.

This clone was detected a few times. This chain connects TRBV28 to TRBJ2-3; 7 nucleotides line up with TRBD2. The CDR3 is 14 amino acids. Trimming removed 6 bases from V and 3 bases from J; junction bases left unmatched: 6. The V gene's germline CDR1 is MDHEN and CDR2 SYDVKM. The CDR3 loop is CASSPAGLTDTQYF. The CDR3 nucleotides read TGTGCCAGCAGCCCAGCGGGACTGACAGATACGCAGTATTTT.

The rearrangement uses TRBV2 and TRBJ1-3; a possible D gene is TRBD1 (5 bases). CDR3 length: 14 amino acids. From germline, CDR1 is SNHLY and CDR2 FYNNEI. Trimming pared 5 bases from V and 2 bases from J, leaving 10 bases between. In DNA form, the CDR3 reads TGTGCCAGCAGTCAGGGTGCTGCTGGAAACACCATATATTTT. Protein product: CASSQGAAGNTIYF.

This clone was detected a few times. This sequence joins TRBV30 and TRBJ1-2; tentatively, D is TRBD1 (5 bases). The V gene's germline CDR1 is GTSNPN and CDR2 SVGIG (reference sequence). The CDR3 runs to 13 residues. Trimming removed 3 bases from V and 8 bases from J, with 16 bases in between. CDR3 region: CAWRRNGGEGYTF. CDR3 nucleotides: TGTGCCTGGAGAAGGAACGGGGGGGAAGGCTACACCTTC.

This clone has just a few counts. V gene TRBV7-9 combines with J gene TRBJ2-7; D remains unclear. The CDR3 covers 15 residues. V was shortened by 5 bases and J by 0 bases, with 14 bases between the two germline ends. CDR1 is SEHNR, CDR2 FQNEAQ, per germline (reference sequence). The CDR3: CASSPGLLSSYEQYF. The CDR3 coding sequence is TGTGCCAGCAGCCCCGGTTTGCTCTCCTCCTACGAGCAGTACTTC. The full variable domain, in which reference TRBV7-9 and TRBJ2-7 provide the parts outside the CDR3, is DTGVSQNPRHKITKRGQNVTFRCDPISEHNRLYWYRQTLGQGPEFLTYFQNEAQLEKSRLLSDRFSAERPKGSFSTLEIQRTEQGDSAMYLCASSPGLLSSYEQYFGPGTRLTVT.

The rearrangement joins TRBV28 to TRBJ2-1, with 7 bases lining up with TRBD2. The germline CDR1 and CDR2 sequences are MDHEN and SYDVKM. The CDR3 is 16 amino acids. V shed 7 bases, J shed 0 bases, and the junction held 9 bases outside the gene matches. The CDR3 spells CASTIQGGSSYNEQFF. CDR3 nucleotides: TGTGCCAGCACCATTCAAGGCGGGAGCTCCTACAATGAGCAGTTCTTC.

This clone has just a few counts. This chain connects TRBV5-4 to TRBJ1-5, with TRBD1 matching 9 bases. The length of the CDR3 is 15 residues. V was pared by 0 bases and J by 7 bases, with 5 bases of the junction left unmatched. Looked up from germline, CDR1 is SGHNT and CDR2 is YYREEE (reference sequence). The CDR3 bases are TGTGCCAGCAGCTTGGACAGGGGGCAAGGACAGCCCCAGCATTTT. Translation: CASSLDRGQGQPQHF.